The entry below describes one T cell receptor beta chain. Its antigen is undetermined. This entry belongs to a study of cytomegalovirus exposure and HLA in healthy donors. Findings and limits, study-wide: There were about 160 TCR beta chains listed as cytomegalovirus-associated.

Primers included in the PCR were 60 Vbeta and 13 Jbeta primers. Generated by immunoSEQ multiplex PCR, the TCRdb table keeps only in-frame clones and is missing some. The sample has under 150,000 clones, approximately 83% seen once. Trimming took off 6 bases at V and 8 bases at J, with 10 bases between the two ends. Germline V gene data show CDR1 as MGHDK and CDR2 as SYGVNS. The CDR3 loop spans 11 amino acids. The chain is built from TRBV25-1 and TRBJ1-1; D possibly corresponds to TRBD1 (5 bases). Sequencing was carried out using PBMCs. The TCR was taken from a man aged 35 to 55 in good health and CMV-seropositive. The CDR3 DNA is TGTGCCAGCAGCCAGGGAAGGGAAGCTTTCTTT. Its protein is CASSQGREAFF.